The clone carrying this T cell receptor (beta chain) rates as medium-sized. A universal primer site and UMIs were added as TCR cDNA was made by 5'RACE template switching. One entry per CDR3 protein results from TCRdb running MiXCR on the 5' RACE reads. Of 40,000 to 50,000 distinct CDR3 sequences listed, around 6.8% were seen once; the top ten hold about 10%. CDR3 size: 14 residues. The V gene's germline CDR1 is SGHVS and CDR2 FQNEAQ. The V end was cut by 2 bases, the J end by 0 bases, with 5 bases between. The data are from a study of T cells after yellow fever vaccination. General observations from the study: Once the booster was given, most primary-vaccination clones reappeared, at over 95% for CD4 and roughly 90% for CD8. Almost all vaccine-responding clonotypes escaped detection in sorted memory subsets on day 0. The appearance of a small share of clonotypes in both CD4 and CD8 compartments was observed.

The TCR originated in a man aged 25-45 years who received the YFV17D yellow fever vaccine. This chain uses TRBV7-8 with TRBJ2-1; D not certain. The source was PBMCs, either bulk or a sorted T-cell subset (CD4+, CD8+, memory, or dextramer-sorted; not recorded which), collected 45 days after the yellow fever booster vaccination. The CDR3 protein is CASSLSSSYNEQFF. CDR3 bases: TGTGCCAGCAGCTTAAGTAGCTCCTACAATGAGCAGTTCTTC.